The 17 T cell receptor beta chains listed next were all sequenced from one sample in a study of blood T cell repertoires in COVID-19. Sequencing used immunoSEQ multiplex PCR; TCRdb keeps in-frame clones, though not all of them. The table lists approximately 89,000 clones, nearly 95% of them singletons. The specimen sequenced was peripheral blood. These receptors were obtained from a human donor with active COVID-19. The donor label of this sample is uncertain.

CDR3 bases: TGTGCCAGCAGTTACTCTGGGGGCCCCGCAGAGACCCAGTACTTC. This codes for CASSYSGGPAETQYF. The rearrangement links TRBV6-5 to TRBJ2-5; possible D gene TRBD1, 6 bases. CDR3 length equals 15 residues. Germline V lookup: CDR1 MNHEY, CDR2 SVGAGI. Trimming cost V 0 bases and J 4 bases, with 12 bases left between them.

This chain uses TRBV6-6 with TRBJ2-3; D is perhaps TRBD2 (5 bases). Trimming shortened V by 2 bases and J by 1 base, and 10 bases separated the two germline ends. Germline CDR1 and CDR2: MNHNY and SVGAGI (reference sequence). CDR3 length equals 15 residues. The CDR3 is CASSYGHGGTDTQYF. DNA for the CDR3: TGTGCCAGCAGTTACGGTCACGGGGGCACAGATACGCAGTATTTT.

The V gene is TRBV12-3 or TRBV12-4, the J gene TRBJ2-5; weak D call: TRBD1 (5 bases). This CDR3 is built from 13 residues. Trimming cost V 6 bases and J 1 base, with 9 bases left between them. CDR3 nucleotides: TGTGCCAGCAGAGGGGTGGGCCAAGAGACCCAGTACTTC. Residues: CASRGVGQETQYF.

The chain combines TRBV15 with TRBJ2-3; 7 nucleotides line up with TRBD1. This CDR3 contains 16 residues. The germline gives CDR1 LNHNV, CDR2 YYDKDF (reference sequence). Trimming cost V 0 bases and J 4 bases; bases outside gene matches: 7. CDR3 nucleotides: TGTGCCACCAGCAGAGACCGGACAGGAGAATCAGATACGCAGTATTTT. Translated, it gives CATSRDRTGESDTQYF.

This clone was seen only a few times. The chain couples TRBV2 to TRBJ1-5; D uncertain. Trimming left V 8 bases short and J 6 bases short, with 14 bases between. Germline V lookup: CDR1 SNHLY, CDR2 FYNNEI. The CDR3 is 13 amino acids. The CDR3 loop reads CASSPEGVQPQHF. For the CDR3, the DNA is TGTGCCAGCTCCCCTGAGGGTGTTCAGCCCCAGCATTTT.

This clone was counted a few times. The rearrangement joins TRBV10-1 to TRBJ1-2; D is ambiguous. CDR1 is WNHNN and CDR2 is SYGVQD in the germline V gene (reference sequence). Trimming cost V 9 bases and J 3 bases, with 29 bases left between them. The CDR3 covers 18 residues. CDR3 bases: TGCGCCAGTTCAGTAGTTATCACTTCAACTTCCGCGGACTATGGCTACACCTTC. Protein sequence: CASSVVITSTSADYGYTF.

The V and J genes are TRBV6-4 and TRBJ2-3; 8 bases are a match to TRBD2. V trimming: 0 bases; J trimming: 2 bases; junction bases outside the gene matches: 4. The length of the CDR3 is 16 residues. Per germline, CDR1 MRHNA and CDR2 SNTAGT. The CDR3, as DNA: TGTGCCAGCAGTGACTCGGCGGGGGGAACCACAGATACGCAGTATTTT. Translating it yields CASSDSAGGTTDTQYF.

V is TRBV5-1 and J is TRBJ2-3, with 11 bases aligning to TRBD2. The CDR3 has 17 amino acids. Germline V gene data show CDR1 as SGHRS and CDR2 as YFSETQ. The trim removed 4 bases at V and 5 bases at J, leaving 12 bases unmatched. The CDR3, as DNA: TGCGCCAGCAGCGGGGATAGCGGGGGGGCCCGGATAGATACGCAGTATTTT. Encoded protein: CASSGDSGGARIDTQYF.

The gene calls are TRBV9 and TRBJ2-5; 7 bases align to TRBD2. The germline CDR1 and CDR2 sequences are SGDLS and YYNGEE. The V segment lost 0 bases and the J segment 5 bases; nucleotides outside the gene matches: 10. The CDR3 contains 16 residues. The CDR3 loop reads CASSVGSRGSVETQYF. The CDR3 nucleotides read TGTGCCAGCAGCGTAGGCTCTCGCGGGAGCGTGGAGACCCAGTACTTC.

V and J are TRBV4-3 and TRBJ1-2; D is perhaps TRBD1 (5 bases). Trimming removed 1 base at V and 8 bases at J, with 8 bases between. The CDR3 has 12 residues. Germline-derived CDR1 and CDR2 are LGHNA and YSLEER. CDR3: CASSQGQGGYTF. In DNA form, the CDR3 reads TGCGCCAGCAGCCAAGGGCAGGGCGGCTACACCTTC.

J is TRBJ1-1 and V is TRBV6-2 or TRBV6-3; D is ambiguous. Germline values: CDR1 MNHEY, CDR2 SVGEGT. This CDR3 is built from 14 residues. Deletions cut 4 bases from V and 0 bases from J, with 9 bases between. CDR3 DNA: TGTGCCAGCAGTTCGCGACATATGAACACTGAAGCTTTCTTT. Translating gives CASSSRHMNTEAFF.

The rearrangement links TRBV5-4 to TRBJ1-3, with 7 bases matching TRBD1. Germline V gene sequence: CDR1 SGHNT, CDR2 YYREEE (reference sequence). The CDR3 loop spans 15 amino acids. The trim removed 3 bases at V and 2 bases at J, leaving 5 bases unmatched. CDR3: CASSSRGIPGNTIYF. Here the CDR3 DNA reads TGTGCCAGCAGCTCCAGGGGGATACCTGGAAACACCATATATTTT.

The genes are TRBV5-6 and TRBJ2-3; tentatively, D is TRBD1 (6 bases). Between the trimmed V and J ends, which lost 3 bases and 4 bases, there was a span of 12 bases. This CDR3 spans 14 amino acids. Germline assignment: CDR1 SGHDT and CDR2 YYEEEE. The CDR3 region is CASSYRVNADTQYF. In DNA form, the CDR3 reads TGTGCCAGCAGCTACAGGGTCAACGCAGATACGCAGTATTTT.

The J gene is TRBJ2-3, the V gene TRBV28, with D possibly matching TRBD2 (6 bases). The V gene lost 1 base and the J gene lost 6 bases, with 11 bases spanning the gap. The CDR3 extends over 14 amino acids. Germline assignment: CDR1 MDHEN and CDR2 SYDVKM. CDR3: CASSLFRGRDTQYF. CDR3 sequence (DNA): TGTGCCAGCAGTTTATTTCGTGGGAGGGATACGCAGTATTTT.

The V gene is TRBV13, the J gene TRBJ2-1; 7 bases are a match to TRBD2. Unmatched junction bases numbered 9, after V lost 1 base and J lost 0 bases. The CDR3 covers 18 residues. Per the germline V gene, CDR1 is PRHDT and CDR2 is FYEKMQ (reference sequence). Written as DNA, the CDR3 is TGTGCCAGCAGCTTAGTGGAGGGAGGGATTGGCTCCTACAATGAGCAGTTCTTC. Residues: CASSLVEGGIGSYNEQFF.

This clone showed up just once. The genes are TRBV7-8 and TRBJ1-2; 9 bases are shared with TRBD1. Germline trimming cut 3 bases from V and 4 bases from J; bases unmatched to any gene: 3. Per the germline V gene, CDR1 is SGHVS and CDR2 is FQNEAQ. There are 14 residues in the CDR3. The CDR3 reads CASSFTGGRYGYTF. Written as DNA, the CDR3 is TGTGCCAGCAGCTTCACAGGGGGCCGCTATGGCTACACCTTC.

The chain has TRBV24-1 and TRBJ2-2; 10 bases fit TRBD1. CDR1 is KGHDR, CDR2 SFDVKD, per germline. This CDR3 comprises 19 residues. The V gene end was trimmed by 0 bases and the J gene end by 2 bases; junction bases not matched to a gene: 8. CDR3 nucleotides: TGTGCCACCAGTGATTTGGAGCCGGGACAGGGGACTAACACCGGGGAGCTGTTTTTT. Protein: CATSDLEPGQGTNTGELFF.